This TCR beta chain appears in the sequencing data of a study of blood T cell repertoires in COVID-19. Study overall: Nucleic acid was either cDNA or gDNA, and it came from T cells, B-cell-depleted T cells, or PBMCs.

The CDR3 consists of 12 residues. Trimming pared 4 bases from V and 7 bases from J, leaving 10 bases between. In the original workflow: Estimated nucleated cell counts came from reference gene primer amplification. Measured with immunoSEQ multiplex PCR; TCRdb has only the in-frame clones, and not every one. V and J calls and clone size are those listed in that table; D and trimming were worked out from the DNA. This table holds roughly 150,000 clones, 80% to 90% found once. The V and J genes are TRBV12-3 or TRBV12-4 and TRBJ2-5; no definite D call. This TCR derives from a man aged 18-30 years with COVID-19, enrolled during active disease. Specimen: peripheral blood. For the CDR3, the DNA is TGTGCCAGCAGTTCGTACCAGTGGACCCAGTACTTC. The encoded protein is CASSSYQWTQYF.